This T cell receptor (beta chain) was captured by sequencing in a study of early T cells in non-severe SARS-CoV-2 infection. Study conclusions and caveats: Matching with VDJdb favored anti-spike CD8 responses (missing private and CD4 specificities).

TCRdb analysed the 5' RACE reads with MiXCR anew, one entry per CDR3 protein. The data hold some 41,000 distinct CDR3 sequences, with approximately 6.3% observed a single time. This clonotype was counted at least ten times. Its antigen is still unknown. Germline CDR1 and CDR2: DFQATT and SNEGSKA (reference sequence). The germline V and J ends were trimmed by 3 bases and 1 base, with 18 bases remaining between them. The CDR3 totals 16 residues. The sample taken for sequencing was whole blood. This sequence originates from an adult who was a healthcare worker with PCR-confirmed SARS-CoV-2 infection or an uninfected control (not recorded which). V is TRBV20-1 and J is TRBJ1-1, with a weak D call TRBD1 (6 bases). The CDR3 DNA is TGCAGTGCTAGGGGAGTGGACAGACTAAGGAACACTGAAGCTTTCTTT. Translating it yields CSARGVDRLRNTEAFF.